The 7 T cell receptor beta chains below come from one sample, sequenced in a study of T cells in Graves' hyperthyroidism and ophthalmopathy. Authors of the study amplified TCR beta CDR3 regions from RNA transcripts. TCR CDR3 underwent first-round RT-PCR with the HTBI primer set. MiXCR was run by TCRdb on the multiplex PCR reads, yielding one entry per CDR3 protein. The sample carries under 450,000 distinct CDR3 sequences, less than 20% recorded once. Sequenced: blood. Receptors were obtained from a young woman with Graves' hyperthyroidism.

Ten or more counts support this clonotype. J is TRBJ1-2 and V is TRBV11-2, with 8 bases fitting TRBD1. This CDR3 region has 16 residues. Germline loops: CDR1 SGHAT, CDR2 FQNNGV. The J segment lost 8 bases and the V segment lost 4 bases, leaving 15 bases of the junction unmatched. The CDR3 spells CASSSLKDRVGQGYTF. The CDR3 nucleotides read TGTGCCAGCAGCTCCCTTAAGGACAGGGTCGGGCAGGGCTACACCTTC.

This clonotype was counted at least ten times. The CDR3 loop reads CSARLAGGPGNEQFF. CDR3 bases: TGCAGTGCCAGACTAGCGGGAGGACCCGGCAATGAGCAGTTCTTC. The gene calls are TRBV20-1 and TRBJ2-1, with 13 positions matching TRBD2. V lost 6 bases and J lost 6; bases outside the gene matches: 8. CDR3 length: 15 amino acids. The germline CDR1 and CDR2 sequences are DFQATT and SNEGSKA (reference sequence).

The rearrangement uses TRBV24-1 and TRBJ1-3, with a tentative D call TRBD1 (6 bases). V lost 7 bases and J 0 bases, leaving 15 bases between the germline ends. Germline V lookup: CDR1 KGHDR, CDR2 SFDVKD. There are 16 residues in the CDR3. CDR3: CATSAGQSLSGNTIYF. The CDR3 nucleotides are TGTGCCACCAGCGCTGGACAGTCCCTCTCTGGAAACACCATATATTTT.

At least ten counts were recorded for this clonotype. The rearrangement links TRBV28 to TRBJ2-7; D call uncertain. The germline V and J ends were trimmed by 5 bases and 3 bases, with 8 bases remaining between them. Germline values: CDR1 MDHEN, CDR2 SYDVKM. This CDR3 has 12 residues. CDR3 protein: CASSPPYYEQYF. CDR3 nucleotide sequence: TGTGCCAGCAGTCCCCCTTACTACGAGCAGTACTTC.

This clonotype has a handful of counts. The chain uses TRBV28 and TRBJ2-1; a weak D match, TRBD2 (5 bases). Germline V gives CDR1 MDHEN, CDR2 SYDVKM. Deletions cut 7 bases from V and 5 bases from J, with 18 bases between. The CDR3 extends over 15 amino acids. CDR3 protein: CASTQAEPSDNEQFF. The CDR3 DNA reads TGTGCCAGCACCCAAGCGGAACCCAGCGACAATGAGCAGTTCTTC.

The chain employs TRBV7-3 and TRBJ2-1, with D tentatively TRBD2 (6 bases). The CDR3 has 15 amino acids. Germline assignment: CDR1 SGHTA and CDR2 FQGTGA. The V end was cut by 5 bases, the J end by 2 bases, with 13 bases between. CDR3 DNA sequence: TGTGCCAGCAGCCGTTTTAGCGGACCCTACAATGAGCAGTTCTTC. It codes for CASSRFSGPYNEQFF.

V gene TRBV4-1 combines with J gene TRBJ2-2; D is ambiguous. With 1 base removed from V and 3 bases from J, the gap between germline ends came to 9 bases. CDR3 length equals 15 residues. In germline, CDR1 is MGHRA, CDR2 YSYEKL. The CDR3 nucleotides are TGCGCCAGCAGCCAAGCCCCCCAGTACACCGGGGAGCTGTTTTTT. This encodes CASSQAPQYTGELFF.